This is a list of T cell receptor beta chains from one sample in a study of early T cells in non-severe SARS-CoV-2 infection. Each CDR3 protein is one row after TCRdb ran MiXCR on the 5' RACE reads. This sample has 55,000 to 80,000 distinct CDR3 sequences, with about an eighth found just once. Sequencing was performed on whole blood. These TCRs come from an adult who was a healthcare worker with PCR-confirmed SARS-CoV-2 infection or an uninfected control (not recorded which). Each CDR3 is given with its conserved first and last residue. Each record gives: V gene, J gene, D gene, CDR3 length, clone size, CDR3 DNA, CDR3 protein. The D gene is left open where the match is weak. Size values are once, few and many counts, or a class for expanded clones, and some rows have none.

V: TRBV18
J: TRBJ1-1
D: -
length: 18
size: many
DNA: TGTGCCAGCTCACCACCAATGTTTCGTGGACAGCCGAACACTGAAGCTTTCTTT
CDR3: CASSPPMFRGQPNTEAFF

V: TRBV6-1
J: TRBJ1-2
D: -
length: 16
size: few
DNA: TGTGCCAGCAGTGAAATCGCAGGGGCGAATAACTATGGCTACACCTTC
CDR3: CASSEIAGANNYGYTF

V: TRBV7-6
J: TRBJ2-1
D: TRBD2
length: 16
size: many
DNA: TGTGCCAGCAGCTACAGCGGGCCATGGCGGGGGGGTGAGCAGTTCTTC
CDR3: CASSYSGPWRGGEQFF

V: TRBV2
J: TRBJ1-3
D: TRBD1
length: 13
size: -
DNA: TGTGCCAGCAGGGGGACAGGTGGAAACACCATATATTTT
CDR3: CASRGTGGNTIYF

V: TRBV29-1
J: TRBJ1-1
D: TRBD1
length: 12
size: many
DNA: TGCAGCGTTGTAACAGGGGCCACTGAAGCTTTCTTT
CDR3: CSVVTGATEAFF

V: TRBV5-4
J: TRBJ2-1
D: TRBD2
length: 16
size: -
DNA: TGTGCCAGCAGCCATGGACTAGCGGGATCAAACAATGAGCAGTTCTTC
CDR3: CASSHGLAGSNNEQFF

V: TRBV7-3
J: TRBJ1-1
D: -
length: 13
size: -
DNA: TGTGCCAGCAGCTTCGGTCAGGGCACTGAAGCTTTCTTT
CDR3: CASSFGQGTEAFF

V: TRBV20-1
J: TRBJ2-1
D: TRBD2
length: 12
size: many
DNA: TGCAGTGCAGTAACTAGCGGCTTAGGGCAGTTCTTC
CDR3: CSAVTSGLGQFF

V: TRBV15
J: TRBJ2-7
D: -
length: 14
size: many
DNA: TGTGCCACCAGGGCCGGGGGCGATCCCTACGAGCAGTACTTC
CDR3: CATRAGGDPYEQYF

V: TRBV7-6
J: TRBJ2-3
D: TRBD2
length: 18
size: -
DNA: TGTGCCAGCAGCTTAGCGATTGGTAGCGGGGGGCTCACAGATACGCAGTATTTT
CDR3: CASSLAIGSGGLTDTQYF

V: TRBV20-1
J: TRBJ2-5
D: -
length: 14
size: few
DNA: TGCAGTGCTAGCGGTACACACCGACGGGAGACCCAGTACTTC
CDR3: CSASGTHRRETQYF

V: TRBV4-1
J: TRBJ1-4
D: -
length: 14
size: -
DNA: TGCGCCAGCAGCCAAGATACGGTGCTAGAAAAACTGTTTTTT
CDR3: CASSQDTVLEKLFF

V: TRBV6-1
J: TRBJ2-3
D: TRBD2
length: 15
size: many
DNA: TGTGCCAGCAGTGCGTCGGGACTAGCGACAGATACGCAGTATTTT
CDR3: CASSASGLATDTQYF

V: TRBV6-1
J: TRBJ2-3
D: TRBD2
length: 11
size: many
DNA: TGTGCCAGCGGGAGGGCAGATACGCAGTATTTT
CDR3: CASGRADTQYF

V: TRBV9
J: TRBJ2-6
D: -
length: 13
size: few
DNA: TGTGCCAGCAAGGAAGCTGGGGCCAACGTCCTGACTTTC
CDR3: CASKEAGANVLTF

V: TRBV5-1
J: TRBJ1-1
D: -
length: 16
size: many
DNA: TGCGCCAGCAGTTGGGGGGACCACAGGTTGAACACTGAAGCTTTCTTT
CDR3: CASSWGDHRLNTEAFF

V: TRBV6-2/TRBV6-3
J: TRBJ1-1
D: -
length: 15
size: -
DNA: TGTGCCAGCAGTTACCCGCAACAGGGACGCACTGAAGCTTTCTTT
CDR3: CASSYPQQGRTEAFF

V: TRBV3-1
J: TRBJ2-5
D: TRBD2
length: 16
size: few
DNA: TGTGCCAGCAGCCAAGCTTCCCCTAGCGGGGGTGAGACCCAGTACTTC
CDR3: CASSQASPSGGETQYF

V: TRBV5-5
J: TRBJ2-1
D: -
length: 12
size: -
DNA: TGTGCCAGCAGCTTGGAGGGCCTTACTGGGGTCTTC
CDR3: CASSLEGLTGVF